This is a list of T cell receptor beta chains from one sample in a study of cytomegalovirus exposure and HLA in healthy donors. The protocol was immunoSEQ multiplex PCR, while the TCRdb copy is restricted to in-frame clones and leaves out a portion. The sample has 210,000 or so clones, about 89% seen once. Sample: PBMCs. The receptors derive from a man younger than 40 in good health and CMV-seronegative. The CDR3 runs from the conserved cysteine through the conserved F or W. Fields, in order: clone size, V gene, J gene, D gene, CDR3 DNA, CDR3 protein. A D gene is named only where the DNA matches it firmly. For some rows the clone size is stated as once, few or many, or as a class when expanded; others skip it.

size: few; V: TRBV2; J: TRBJ1-1; D: -; DNA: TGTGCCAGCAGACCAGAATCAGGGAACACTGAAGCTTTCTTT; CDR3: CASRPESGNTEAFF
size: -; V: TRBV7-9; J: TRBJ2-7; D: -; DNA: TGTGCCAGCAGCGTTACAGACTACGAGCAGTACTTC; CDR3: CASSVTDYEQYF
size: -; V: TRBV11-3; J: TRBJ2-3; D: TRBD1; DNA: TGTGCCAGCAGCTTCTTGTGGGGACAGGGGGCCGGAGATACGCAGTATTTT; CDR3: CASSFLWGQGAGDTQYF
size: -; V: TRBV11-3; J: TRBJ2-7; D: -; DNA: TGTGCCAGCAGCCCGAGCAGGGTCGAAGAGCAGTACTTC; CDR3: CASSPSRVEEQYF
size: -; V: TRBV4-2; J: TRBJ2-1; D: TRBD2; DNA: TGTGCCAGCAGCCATGAGCAGGGGGGAGGTAGCGGGAGTACCCATGAGCAGTTCTTC; CDR3: CASSHEQGGGSGSTHEQFF
size: -; V: TRBV10-3; J: TRBJ1-5; D: TRBD1; DNA: TGTGCCATCAGTGAAACCGGGACAGGGGGCATTCAGCCCCAGCATTTT; CDR3: CAISETGTGGIQPQHF
size: -; V: TRBV6-6; J: TRBJ1-2; D: TRBD1; DNA: TGTGCCAGCAGAGGCGGACAGGGGGTGGGGGGCTACACCTTC; CDR3: CASRGGQGVGGYTF
size: once; V: TRBV10-1; J: TRBJ2-2; D: -; DNA: TGCGCCAGCAGTAACGGGGGTGTTAGCACCGGGGAGCTGTTTTTT; CDR3: CASSNGGVSTGELFF
size: -; V: TRBV6-1; J: TRBJ1-4; D: -; DNA: TGTGCCAGTTTACGGAGACCTGCAACTAATGAAAAACTGTTTTTT; CDR3: CASLRRPATNEKLFF
size: -; V: TRBV5-8; J: TRBJ2-5; D: TRBD1; DNA: TGTGCCAGCAGCACTAGGACAGGGTGGACCCAGTACTTC; CDR3: CASSTRTGWTQYF
size: -; V: TRBV7-6; J: TRBJ2-2; D: -; DNA: TGTGCCAGCAGCTTAGACAGGTCGAACACCGGGGAGCTGTTTTTT; CDR3: CASSLDRSNTGELFF
size: -; V: TRBV5-1; J: TRBJ2-7; D: -; DNA: TGCGCCAGCAGCTTGGTGGCAGGGGCCTACGAGCAGTACTTC; CDR3: CASSLVAGAYEQYF
size: -; V: TRBV4-1; J: TRBJ1-5; D: -; DNA: TGCGCCAGCAGCCAAGTCAGGGATAGCAATCAGCCCCAGCATTTT; CDR3: CASSQVRDSNQPQHF
size: -; V: TRBV7-2; J: TRBJ2-3; D: TRBD2; DNA: TGTGCCAGCAGCTTAGGAACTAGCGGGGGCACAGATACGCAGTATTTT; CDR3: CASSLGTSGGTDTQYF
size: -; V: TRBV28; J: TRBJ1-6; D: -; DNA: TGTGCCAGCAAGGGGACATGGGGTTCACCCCTCCACTTT; CDR3: CASKGTWGSPLHF
size: -; V: TRBV18; J: TRBJ1-1; D: -; DNA: TGTGCCAGCTCACCGAGTCTGCAGGGCCACATGAACACTGAAGCTTTCTTT; CDR3: CASSPSLQGHMNTEAFF
size: -; V: TRBV5-8; J: TRBJ2-1; D: -; DNA: TGTGCCAGCAGCTTTTTGGGGTTGGACAGCAATGAGCAGTTCTTC; CDR3: CASSFLGLDSNEQFF
size: once; V: TRBV4-3; J: TRBJ2-7; D: -; DNA: TGCGCCAGCAGCCAAGATCCCCTCTACGAGCAGTACTTC; CDR3: CASSQDPLYEQYF
size: once; V: TRBV27; J: TRBJ2-6; D: -; DNA: TGTGCCAGCAGTTTAGGTGGGGCCAACGGCCTGACTTTC; CDR3: CASSLGGANGLTF
size: -; V: TRBV2; J: TRBJ2-5; D: TRBD2; DNA: TGTGCCAGCAGTGAAGCGGGGCGAGGCGGGAGTATTGTTTGGCAGTACTTC; CDR3: CASSEAGRGGSIVWQYF
size: -; V: TRBV29-1; J: TRBJ1-2; D: -; DNA: TGCAGCGCCCCCGTCCCCTCGAACTATGGCTACACCTTC; CDR3: CSAPVPSNYGYTF
size: -; V: TRBV21-1; J: TRBJ1-5; D: -; DNA: TGTGCCAGCCCAGGGCGGAGGGACAGGGAAAACAATCAGCCCCAGCATTTT; CDR3: CASPGRRDRENNQPQHF
size: -; V: TRBV2; J: TRBJ2-3; D: -; DNA: TGTGCCAGCAGTGGAACTAGCACAGATACGCAGTATTTT; CDR3: CASSGTSTDTQYF
size: -; V: TRBV28; J: TRBJ1-4; D: TRBD1; DNA: TGTGCCAGCAGTGGGGACAGCGGGGGTAATGAAAAACTGTTTTTT; CDR3: CASSGDSGGNEKLFF
size: -; V: TRBV6-1; J: TRBJ1-6; D: TRBD1; DNA: TGTGCCAGCAGTGAAGCAGGGACAGGAATTTCACCCCTCCACTTT; CDR3: CASSEAGTGISPLHF
size: -; V: TRBV6-4; J: TRBJ1-1; D: -; DNA: TGTGCCAGCAGTCCCGGCCGGGTGAACACTGAAGCTTTCTTT; CDR3: CASSPGRVNTEAFF
size: -; V: TRBV7-2; J: TRBJ2-1; D: -; DNA: TGTGCCAGCAGCTTAGGAGCAGCGCGCGTCAATGAGCAGTTCTTC; CDR3: CASSLGAARVNEQFF
size: -; V: TRBV7-8; J: TRBJ2-2; D: TRBD2; DNA: TGTGCCAGCAGCCAGGGACTAGCGCAGAACACCGGGGAGCTGTTTTTT; CDR3: CASSQGLAQNTGELFF
size: few; V: TRBV30; J: TRBJ1-6; D: TRBD1; DNA: TGTGCCTGGAGTGGACAGGGGAATTCACCCCTCCACTTT; CDR3: CAWSGQGNSPLHF
size: -; V: TRBV19; J: TRBJ2-5; D: TRBD1; DNA: TGTGCCAGTAGTAGGGACAGGGGGCAGACCCAGTACTTC; CDR3: CASSRDRGQTQYF
size: -; V: TRBV19; J: TRBJ1-2; D: TRBD1; DNA: TGTGCCAGTAGTCCGACAGGGGGCATGGTCTATGGCTACACCTTC; CDR3: CASSPTGGMVYGYTF
size: -; V: TRBV5-6; J: TRBJ2-7; D: TRBD1; DNA: TGTGCCAGCAGAAGGAGGACAGGGTTCTACGAGCAGTACTTC; CDR3: CASRRRTGFYEQYF
size: -; V: TRBV2; J: TRBJ2-1; D: -; DNA: TGTGCCAGCAGCCGGACAGCCGCGGGGGTTAATGAGCAGTTCTTC; CDR3: CASSRTAAGVNEQFF
size: once; V: TRBV9; J: TRBJ1-2; D: -; DNA: TGTGCCAGCAGCGTAGGGTCCAGGATAGACTATGGCTACACCTTC; CDR3: CASSVGSRIDYGYTF
size: -; V: TRBV7-9; J: TRBJ1-1; D: TRBD1; DNA: TGTGCCAGCAGGCCAGGGGGCAGTACAAACACTGAAGCTTTCTTT; CDR3: CASRPGGSTNTEAFF
size: -; V: TRBV7-9; J: TRBJ2-1; D: -; DNA: TGTGCCAGCAGCTTAGGCGGCCAGTTCTTC; CDR3: CASSLGGQFF
size: -; V: TRBV7-8; J: TRBJ1-1; D: TRBD1; DNA: TGTGCCAGCAGCGGACCAGGGGGGGCTTTCTTT; CDR3: CASSGPGGAFF
size: once; V: TRBV30; J: TRBJ1-1; D: -; DNA: TGTGCCTGGGAACAGGGCAACACTGAAGCTTTCTTT; CDR3: CAWEQGNTEAFF
size: -; V: TRBV7-2; J: TRBJ1-2; D: -; DNA: TGTGCCAGCAGCTCAGACGGGGCTAACTATGGCTACACCTTC; CDR3: CASSSDGANYGYTF
size: -; V: TRBV11-2; J: TRBJ2-7; D: -; DNA: TGTGCCAGCAGCTTAGTCTCGGCAGGCCTCCCTAACGAGCAGTACTTC; CDR3: CASSLVSAGLPNEQYF
size: few; V: TRBV6-6; J: TRBJ1-5; D: TRBD1; DNA: TGTGCCAGCAGCACGGACAGGGCGAGGAGTCAGCCCCAGCATTTT; CDR3: CASSTDRARSQPQHF
size: -; V: TRBV14; J: TRBJ2-7; D: TRBD1; DNA: TGTGCCAGCAGCCAAGAAGACAGGGTGACCCCCGACTTC; CDR3: CASSQEDRVTPDF